The clone carrying this TCR beta chain came up a few times. Antigen specificity is unknown. Sequencing was designed to attain a depth spanning 1 in 200,000 to 1 in 1 million T cells. Profiled with immunoSEQ multiplex PCR; TCRdb holds only in-frame clones, not every one. In the table there are some 130,000 clones, roughly 88% of which are singletons. This specimen belongs to a study of cytotoxic CD8 clonotypes in ibrutinib-treated CLL. Study conclusions and caveats: Contraction or stability on treatment was seen for public clonotypes, which were uncommon.

Sample: PBMCs, taken after 24 months of ibrutinib treatment. The TCR originated in a human donor with chronic lymphocytic leukemia.

CDR3 coding DNA: TGTGCCAGCAGCGTAGGGACAGGCAGGATAAGTCAAGAGACCCAGTACTTC. Encoded protein: CASSVGTGRISQETQYF. The genes are TRBV9 and TRBJ2-5, with TRBD1 identical over 7 bases. This CDR3 is 17 amino acids long. Germline values: CDR1 SGDLS, CDR2 YYNGEE. With V trimmed by 0 bases and J by 2 bases, 10 bases remained unmatched.